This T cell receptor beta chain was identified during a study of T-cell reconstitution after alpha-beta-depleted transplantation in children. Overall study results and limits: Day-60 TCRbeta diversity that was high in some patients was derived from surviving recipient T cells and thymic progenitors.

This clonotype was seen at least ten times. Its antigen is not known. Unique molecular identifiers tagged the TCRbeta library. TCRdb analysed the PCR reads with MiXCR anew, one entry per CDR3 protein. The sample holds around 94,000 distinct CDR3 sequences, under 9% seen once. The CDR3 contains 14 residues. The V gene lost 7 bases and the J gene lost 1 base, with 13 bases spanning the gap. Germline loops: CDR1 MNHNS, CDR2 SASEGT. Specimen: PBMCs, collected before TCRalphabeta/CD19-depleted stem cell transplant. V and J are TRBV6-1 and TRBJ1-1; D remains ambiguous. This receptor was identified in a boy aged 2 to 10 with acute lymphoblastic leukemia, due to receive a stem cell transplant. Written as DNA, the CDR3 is TGTGCCAGCACGCCCGGCATGGAGAACACTGAAGCTTTCTTT. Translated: CASTPGMENTEAFF.